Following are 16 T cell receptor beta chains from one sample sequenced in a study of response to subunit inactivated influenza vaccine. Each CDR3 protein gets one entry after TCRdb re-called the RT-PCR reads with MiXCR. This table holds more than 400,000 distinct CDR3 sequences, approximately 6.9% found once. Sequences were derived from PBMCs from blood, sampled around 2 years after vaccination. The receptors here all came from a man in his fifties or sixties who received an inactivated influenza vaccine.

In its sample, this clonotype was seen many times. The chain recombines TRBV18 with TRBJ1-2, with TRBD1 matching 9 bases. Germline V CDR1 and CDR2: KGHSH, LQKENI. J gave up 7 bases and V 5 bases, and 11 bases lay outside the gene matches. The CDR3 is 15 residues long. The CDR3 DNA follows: TGTGCCAGCTCAGGGCGGGACAGGGCCGGGACTGGCTACACCTTC. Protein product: CASSGRDRAGTGYTF.

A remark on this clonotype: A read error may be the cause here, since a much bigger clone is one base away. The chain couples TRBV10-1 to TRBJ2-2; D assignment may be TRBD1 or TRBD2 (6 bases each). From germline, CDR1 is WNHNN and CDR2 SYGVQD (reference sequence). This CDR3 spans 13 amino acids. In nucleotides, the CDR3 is TGCACCAGCAGGAGGGGGGCCACCGGGGAGCTGTTTTTT. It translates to CTSRRGATGELFF.

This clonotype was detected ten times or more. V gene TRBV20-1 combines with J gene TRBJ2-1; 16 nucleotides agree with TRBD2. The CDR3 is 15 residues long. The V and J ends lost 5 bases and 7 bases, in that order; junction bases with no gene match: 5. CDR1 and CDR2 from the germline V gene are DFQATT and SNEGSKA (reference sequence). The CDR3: CSAGTSGRGGNEQFF. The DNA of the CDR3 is TGCAGTGCTGGGACTAGCGGGAGGGGTGGTAATGAGCAGTTCTTC.

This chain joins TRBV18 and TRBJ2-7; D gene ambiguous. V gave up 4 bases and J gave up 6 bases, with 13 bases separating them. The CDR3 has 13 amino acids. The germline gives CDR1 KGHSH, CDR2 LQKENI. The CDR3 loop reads CASSQGLVSEQYF. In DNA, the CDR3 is TGTGCCAGCTCACAGGGTCTGGTAAGCGAGCAGTACTTC.

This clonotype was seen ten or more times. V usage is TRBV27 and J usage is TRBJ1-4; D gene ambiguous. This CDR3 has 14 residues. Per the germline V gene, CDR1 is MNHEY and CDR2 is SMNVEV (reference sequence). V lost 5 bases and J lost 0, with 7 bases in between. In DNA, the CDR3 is TGTGCCAGCAGTGGACGGACAACTAATGAAAAACTGTTTTTT. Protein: CASSGRTTNEKLFF.

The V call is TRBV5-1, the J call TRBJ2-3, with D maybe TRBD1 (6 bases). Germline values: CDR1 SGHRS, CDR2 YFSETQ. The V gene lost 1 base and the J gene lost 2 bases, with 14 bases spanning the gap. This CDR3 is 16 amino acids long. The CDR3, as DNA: TGCGCCAGCAGCTTGCCGGGACAATCAACCACAGATACGCAGTATTTT. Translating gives CASSLPGQSTTDTQYF.

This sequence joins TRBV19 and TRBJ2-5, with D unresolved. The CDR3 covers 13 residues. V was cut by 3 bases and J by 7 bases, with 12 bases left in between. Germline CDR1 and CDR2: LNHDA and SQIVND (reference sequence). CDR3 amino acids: CASSMRLDGTQYF. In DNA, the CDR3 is TGTGCCAGTAGTATGCGGCTAGACGGGACCCAGTACTTC. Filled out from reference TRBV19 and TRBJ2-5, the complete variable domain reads DGGITQSPKYLFRKEGQNVTLSCEQNLNHDAMYWYRQDPGQGLRLIYYSQIVNDFQKGDIAEGYSVSREKKESFPLTVTSAQKNPTAFYLCASSMRLDGTQYFGPGTRLLVL.

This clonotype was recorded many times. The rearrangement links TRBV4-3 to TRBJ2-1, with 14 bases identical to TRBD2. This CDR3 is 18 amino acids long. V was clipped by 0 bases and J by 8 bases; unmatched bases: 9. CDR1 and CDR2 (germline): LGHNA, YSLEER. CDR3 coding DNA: TGCGCCAGCAGCCAAGATATGGGGACTAGCGGGAGTGTCTATGAGCAGTTCTTC. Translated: CASSQDMGTSGSVYEQFF.

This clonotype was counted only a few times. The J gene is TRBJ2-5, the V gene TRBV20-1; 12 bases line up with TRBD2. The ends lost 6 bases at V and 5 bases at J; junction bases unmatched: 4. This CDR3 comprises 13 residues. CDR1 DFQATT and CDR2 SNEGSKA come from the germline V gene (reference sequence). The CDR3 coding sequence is TGCAGTGCGGCGCTAGCGGGAGGGGAGACCCAGTACTTC. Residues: CSAALAGGETQYF.

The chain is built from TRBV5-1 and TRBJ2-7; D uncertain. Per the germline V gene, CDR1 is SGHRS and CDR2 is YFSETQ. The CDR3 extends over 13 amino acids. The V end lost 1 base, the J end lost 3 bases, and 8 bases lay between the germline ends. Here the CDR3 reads CASSLTHGYEQYF. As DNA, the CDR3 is TGCGCCAGCAGCTTGACACACGGCTACGAGCAGTACTTC.

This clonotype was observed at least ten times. The CDR3 is CSAIPSGAAYEQYF. The CDR3 nucleotides are TGCAGTGCTATCCCAAGCGGGGCCGCCTACGAGCAGTACTTC. This chain links TRBV20-1 with TRBJ2-7; 7 bases align to TRBD2. The CDR3 has 14 residues. V was pared by 4 bases and J by 2 bases, with 8 bases of the junction left unmatched. Germline loops: CDR1 DFQATT, CDR2 SNEGSKA (reference sequence).

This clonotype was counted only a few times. The CDR3 nucleotides are TGTGCCAGCAGCCTAATACAGGATAGCTCCTACGAGCAGTACTTC. It specifies CASSLIQDSSYEQYF. The chain carries TRBV7-2 and TRBJ2-7; the D gene is possibly TRBD1 (5 bases). Germline V gene data show CDR1 as SGHTA and CDR2 as FQGNSA. The V end was cut by 5 bases, the J end by 0 bases, with 14 bases between. This CDR3 has 15 residues. Together with reference TRBV7-2 and TRBJ2-7, the CDR3 gives the full variable domain: GAGVSQSPSNKVTEKGKDVELRCDPISGHTALYWYRQSLGQGLEFLIYFQGNSAPDKSGLPSDRFSAERTGGSVSTLTIQRTQQEDSAVYLCASSLIQDSSYEQYFGPGTRLTVT.

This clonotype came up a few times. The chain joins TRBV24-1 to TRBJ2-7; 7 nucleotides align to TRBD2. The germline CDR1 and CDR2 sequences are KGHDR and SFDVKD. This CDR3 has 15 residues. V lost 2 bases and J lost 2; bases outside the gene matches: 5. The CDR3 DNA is TGTGCCACCAGTGATTCAAGCGGGGCAACCTACGAGCAGTACTTC. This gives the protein CATSDSSGATYEQYF.

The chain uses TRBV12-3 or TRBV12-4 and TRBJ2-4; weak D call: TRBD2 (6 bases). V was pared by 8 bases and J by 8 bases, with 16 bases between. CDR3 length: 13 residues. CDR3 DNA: TGTGCCAGCGGAACCGGGACTTTTGACATTCAGTACTTC. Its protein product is CASGTGTFDIQYF.

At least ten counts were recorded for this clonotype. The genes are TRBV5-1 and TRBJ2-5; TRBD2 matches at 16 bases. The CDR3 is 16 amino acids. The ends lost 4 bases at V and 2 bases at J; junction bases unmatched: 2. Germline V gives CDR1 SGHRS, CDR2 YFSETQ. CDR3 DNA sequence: TGCGCCAGCAGCGCGGGACTAGCGGGGGGGCAAGAGACCCAGTACTTC. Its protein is CASSAGLAGGQETQYF.

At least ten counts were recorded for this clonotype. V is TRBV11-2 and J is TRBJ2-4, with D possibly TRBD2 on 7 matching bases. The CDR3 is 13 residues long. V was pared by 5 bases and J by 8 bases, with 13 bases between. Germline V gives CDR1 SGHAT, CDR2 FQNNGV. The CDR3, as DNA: TGTGCCAGCAGCCGGGGGGCCACGGACATTCAGTACTTC. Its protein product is CASSRGATDIQYF.